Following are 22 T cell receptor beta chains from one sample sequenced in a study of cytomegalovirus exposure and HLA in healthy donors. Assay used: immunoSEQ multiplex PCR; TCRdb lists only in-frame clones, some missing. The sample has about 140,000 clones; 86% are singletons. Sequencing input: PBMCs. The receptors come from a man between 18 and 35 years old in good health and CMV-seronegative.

This CDR3 reads CASSERAGGAETQYF. For the CDR3, the DNA is TGTGCCAGCAGTGAACGAGCTGGGGGGGCAGAGACCCAGTACTTC. This chain joins TRBV6-1 and TRBJ2-5; D may be TRBD2 (7 bases). The CDR3 is 15 residues long. From germline, CDR1 is MNHNS and CDR2 SASEGT. Trimming left V 2 bases short and J 4 bases short, with 14 bases between.

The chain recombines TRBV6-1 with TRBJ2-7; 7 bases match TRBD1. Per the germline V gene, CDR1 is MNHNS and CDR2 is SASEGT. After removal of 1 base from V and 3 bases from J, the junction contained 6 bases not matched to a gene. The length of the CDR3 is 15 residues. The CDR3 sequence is CASSEVASGGYEQYF. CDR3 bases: TGTGCCAGCAGTGAAGTGGCCTCAGGGGGCTACGAGCAGTACTTC.

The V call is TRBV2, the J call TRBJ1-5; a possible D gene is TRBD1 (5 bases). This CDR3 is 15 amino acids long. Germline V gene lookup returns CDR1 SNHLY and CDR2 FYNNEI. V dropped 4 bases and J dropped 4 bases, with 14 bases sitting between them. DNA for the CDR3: TGTGCCAGCAGTGGACAGTTCCATCGGAATCAGCCCCAGCATTTT. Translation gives CASSGQFHRNQPQHF.

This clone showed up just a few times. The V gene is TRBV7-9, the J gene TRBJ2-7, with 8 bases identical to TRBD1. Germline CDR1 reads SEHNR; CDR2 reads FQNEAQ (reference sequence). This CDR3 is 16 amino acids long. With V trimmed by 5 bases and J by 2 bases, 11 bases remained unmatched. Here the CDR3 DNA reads TGTGCCAGCAGCCACTGGACAGGGAGTTTCGCCTACGAGCAGTACTTC. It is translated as CASSHWTGSFAYEQYF.

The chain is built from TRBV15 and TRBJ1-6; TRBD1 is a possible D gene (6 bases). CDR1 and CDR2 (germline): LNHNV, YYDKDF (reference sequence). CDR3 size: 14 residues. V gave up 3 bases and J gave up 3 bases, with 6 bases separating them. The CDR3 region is CATSSRGYNSPLHF. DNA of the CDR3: TGTGCCACCAGCAGCAGGGGCTATAATTCACCCCTCCACTTT.

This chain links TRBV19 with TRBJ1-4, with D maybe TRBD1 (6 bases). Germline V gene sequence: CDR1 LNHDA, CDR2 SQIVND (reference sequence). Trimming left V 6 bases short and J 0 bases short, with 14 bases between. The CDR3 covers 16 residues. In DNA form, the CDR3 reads TGTGCCAGTAGCACGGACAGCCGTTCAACTAATGAAAAACTGTTTTTT. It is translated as CASSTDSRSTNEKLFF.

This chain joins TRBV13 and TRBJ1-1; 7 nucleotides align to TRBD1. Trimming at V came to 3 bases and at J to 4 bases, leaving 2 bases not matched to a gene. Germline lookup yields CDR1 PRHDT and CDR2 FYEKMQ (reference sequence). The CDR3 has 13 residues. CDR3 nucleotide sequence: TGTGCCAGCAGCTTCAACAGGGGCACTGAAGCTTTCTTT. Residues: CASSFNRGTEAFF.

The DNA of the CDR3 is TGTGCCAGCAGCCCCGGGGCGACAGGGGTAAGGGGGAACACTGAAGCTTTCTTT. Translating gives CASSPGATGVRGNTEAFF. The rearrangement uses TRBV11-2 and TRBJ1-1; 8 nucleotides line up with TRBD1. V lost 5 bases to trimming and J lost 1 base; unmatched junction nucleotides: 15. This CDR3 has 18 amino acids. Germline V CDR1 and CDR2: SGHAT, FQNNGV.

The CDR3 region has the DNA TGTGCCAGCAGCTTAGAGGCCAGGCTAACCTACGAGCAGTACTTC. The encoded protein is CASSLEARLTYEQYF. The chain joins TRBV11-2 to TRBJ2-7; D unclear. CDR3 length equals 15 residues. Germline CDR1 and CDR2: SGHAT and FQNNGV. Trimming left V 0 bases short and J 2 bases short, with 11 bases between. Combining the CDR3 with reference TRBV11-2 and TRBJ2-7 gives the whole variable domain EAGVAQSPRYKIIEKRQSVAFWCNPISGHATLYWYQQILGQGPKLLIQFQNNGVVDDSQLPKDRFSAERLKGVDSTLKIQPAKLEDSAVYLCASSLEARLTYEQYFGPGTRLTVT.

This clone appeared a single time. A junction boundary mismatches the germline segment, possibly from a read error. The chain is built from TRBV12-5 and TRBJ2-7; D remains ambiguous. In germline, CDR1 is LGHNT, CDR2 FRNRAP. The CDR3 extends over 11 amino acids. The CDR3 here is CASATSSPPRF. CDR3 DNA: TGTGCTAGTGCCACATCATCACCCCCGCGGTTC.

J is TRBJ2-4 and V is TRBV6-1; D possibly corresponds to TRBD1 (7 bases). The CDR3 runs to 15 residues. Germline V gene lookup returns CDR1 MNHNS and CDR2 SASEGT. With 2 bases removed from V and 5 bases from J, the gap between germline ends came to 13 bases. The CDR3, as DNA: TGTGCCAGCAGTGAACCAGGGGGACTGGAAAACATTCAGTACTTC. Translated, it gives CASSEPGGLENIQYF.

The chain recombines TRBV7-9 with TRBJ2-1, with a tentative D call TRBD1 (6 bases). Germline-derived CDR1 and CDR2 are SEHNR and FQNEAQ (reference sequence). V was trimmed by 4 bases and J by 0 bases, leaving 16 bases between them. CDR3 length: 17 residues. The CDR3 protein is CASSSQGYGPSYNEQFF. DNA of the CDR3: TGTGCCAGCAGCTCCCAGGGGTACGGTCCCTCCTACAATGAGCAGTTCTTC.

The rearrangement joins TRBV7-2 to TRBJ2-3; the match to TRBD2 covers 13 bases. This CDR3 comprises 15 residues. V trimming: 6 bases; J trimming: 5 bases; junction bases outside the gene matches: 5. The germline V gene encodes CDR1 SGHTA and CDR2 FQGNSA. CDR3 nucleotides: TGTGCCAGCAGAAACGGACTAGCGGGAGAAGATACGCAGTATTTT. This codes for CASRNGLAGEDTQYF. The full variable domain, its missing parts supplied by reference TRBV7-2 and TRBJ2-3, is GAGVSQSPSNKVTEKGKDVELRCDPISGHTALYWYRQSLGQGLEFLIYFQGNSAPDKSGLPSDRFSAERTGGSVSTLTIQRTQQEDSAVYLCASRNGLAGEDTQYFGPGTRLTVL.

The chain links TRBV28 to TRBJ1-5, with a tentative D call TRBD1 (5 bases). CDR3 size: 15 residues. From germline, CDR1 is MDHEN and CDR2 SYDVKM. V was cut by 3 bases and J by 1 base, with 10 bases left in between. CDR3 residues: CASSFTGGSNQPQHF. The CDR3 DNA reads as TGTGCCAGCAGTTTTACGGGGGGGAGCAATCAGCCCCAGCATTTT.

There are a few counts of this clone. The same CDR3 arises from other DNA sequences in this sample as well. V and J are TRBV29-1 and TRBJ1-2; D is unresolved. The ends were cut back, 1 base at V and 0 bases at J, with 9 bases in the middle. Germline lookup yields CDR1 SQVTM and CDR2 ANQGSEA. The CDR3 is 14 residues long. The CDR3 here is CSVEGRGANYGYTF. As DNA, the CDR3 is TGCAGCGTTGAAGGTCGGGGAGCTAACTATGGCTACACCTTC.

CDR3 region: CAIRITGAVYNEQFF. CDR3 coding DNA: TGTGCCATCAGAATAACAGGGGCAGTTTACAATGAGCAGTTCTTC. The V and J genes are TRBV10-3 and TRBJ2-1; 7 nucleotides align to TRBD1. The junction had 9 bases not matched to a gene; V was cut back by 6 bases and J by 4 bases. CDR3 size: 15 residues. The germline gives CDR1 ENHRY, CDR2 SYGVKD.

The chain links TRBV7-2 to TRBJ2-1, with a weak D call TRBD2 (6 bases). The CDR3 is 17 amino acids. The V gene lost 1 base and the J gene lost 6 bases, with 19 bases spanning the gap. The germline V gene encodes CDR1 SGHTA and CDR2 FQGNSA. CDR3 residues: CASSLVFWGDGGNEQFF. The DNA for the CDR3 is TGTGCCAGCAGCTTAGTTTTTTGGGGGGATGGGGGCAATGAGCAGTTCTTC.

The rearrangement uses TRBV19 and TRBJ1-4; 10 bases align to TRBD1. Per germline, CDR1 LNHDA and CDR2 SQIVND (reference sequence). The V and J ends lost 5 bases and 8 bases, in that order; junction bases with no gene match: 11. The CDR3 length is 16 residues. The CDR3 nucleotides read TGTGCCAGTAGTGAAAAGACAGGGGGCCGGATGGAAAAACTGTTTTTT. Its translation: CASSEKTGGRMEKLFF.

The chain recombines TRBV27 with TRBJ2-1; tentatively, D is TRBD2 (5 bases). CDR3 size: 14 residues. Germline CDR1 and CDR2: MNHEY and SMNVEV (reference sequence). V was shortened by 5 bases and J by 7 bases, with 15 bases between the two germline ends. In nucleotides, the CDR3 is TGTGCCAGCAGTAACCGTGACCGGAGGAATGAGCAGTTCTTC. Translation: CASSNRDRRNEQFF.

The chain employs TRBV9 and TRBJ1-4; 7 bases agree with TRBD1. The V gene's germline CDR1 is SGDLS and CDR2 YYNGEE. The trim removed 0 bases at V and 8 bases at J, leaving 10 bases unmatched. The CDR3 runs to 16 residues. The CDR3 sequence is CASSVAGETGYEKLFF. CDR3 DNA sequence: TGTGCCAGCAGCGTAGCGGGGGAGACAGGGTACGAAAAACTGTTTTTT.

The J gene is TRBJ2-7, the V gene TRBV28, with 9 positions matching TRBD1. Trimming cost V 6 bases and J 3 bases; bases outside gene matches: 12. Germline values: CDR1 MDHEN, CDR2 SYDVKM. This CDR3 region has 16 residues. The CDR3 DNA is TGTGCCAGCAGGGCTGCTAGGACAGGGGCTTTCTACGAGCAGTACTTC. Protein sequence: CASRAARTGAFYEQYF. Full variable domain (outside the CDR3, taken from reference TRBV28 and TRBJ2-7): DVKVTQSSRYLVKRTGEKVFLECVQDMDHENMFWYRQDPGLGLRLIYFSYDVKMKEKGDIPEGYSVSREKKERFSLILESASTNQTSMYLCASRAARTGAFYEQYFGPGTRLTVT.

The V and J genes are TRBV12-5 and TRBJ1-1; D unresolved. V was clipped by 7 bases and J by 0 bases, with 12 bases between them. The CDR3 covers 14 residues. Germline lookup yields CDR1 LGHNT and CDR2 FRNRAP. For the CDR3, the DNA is TGTGCTAGTGCCCCTAGGCCGATGAACACTGAAGCTTTCTTT. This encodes CASAPRPMNTEAFF.